The 17 T cell receptor beta chains below come from one sample, sequenced in a study of shared clonotypes between healthy human individuals. TCRdb's table, derived via immunoSEQ multiplex PCR, lists solely in-frame clones and lacks some. The sample consists of 2 million to 2.5 million clones, around 90% of them appearing once. The sample consisted of naive CD4+ T cells from PBMCs. As to subset: CD45RA+ positively selected. The receptors were gathered from a man between 18 and 29 years old in good health. Some clones in this sample may be carry-over from other donors' samples.

The rearrangement links TRBV6-6 to TRBJ2-1; 9 positions agree with TRBD2. Germline-derived CDR1 and CDR2 are MNHNY and SVGAGI (reference sequence). With 7 bases clipped from V and 2 bases from J, the junction kept 9 bases outside the gene matches. The CDR3 covers 16 residues. In DNA form, the CDR3 reads TGTGCCAGCAAAAGGGTAGCGGGAGAGACCTACAATGAGCAGTTCTTC. This translates into CASKRVAGETYNEQFF.

The rearrangement uses TRBV28 and TRBJ2-1; D gene unclear. Per the germline V gene, CDR1 is MDHEN and CDR2 is SYDVKM. The CDR3 covers 15 residues. Deletions cut 5 bases from V and 0 bases from J, with 11 bases between. The CDR3 region is CASSPRPYSYNEQFF. As DNA, the CDR3 is TGTGCCAGCAGTCCTCGCCCCTACTCCTACAATGAGCAGTTCTTC.

This clone was recorded a few times. The same CDR3 can be traced to other DNA sequences in this sample. The V call is TRBV14, the J call TRBJ2-3; D remains ambiguous. The CDR3 has 13 amino acids. V shed 1 base and J shed 1 base, with 3 bases lying between them. Germline CDR1 is SGHDN and CDR2 is FVKESK. For the CDR3, the DNA is TGTGCCAGCAGCCAAGGGGGCACAGATACGCAGTATTTT. Its translation is CASSQGGTDTQYF.

The chain is built from TRBV18 and TRBJ2-1; possibly TRBD1 for D (6 bases). The CDR3 consists of 15 residues. Germline V gene lookup returns CDR1 KGHSH and CDR2 LQKENI. Trimming shortened V by 5 bases and J by 5 bases, and 16 bases separated the two germline ends. CDR3 residues: CASSSGVPLNNEQFF. DNA of the CDR3: TGTGCCAGCTCATCAGGGGTTCCCCTAAACAATGAGCAGTTCTTC.

The chain carries TRBV28 and TRBJ2-7; 14 nucleotides match TRBD2. V dropped 7 bases and J dropped 2; count of bases not matched to a gene: 10. The CDR3 loop spans 17 amino acids. Germline values: CDR1 MDHEN, CDR2 SYDVKM. CDR3 loop: CASMGHGLAGGPYEQYF. The CDR3 DNA follows: TGTGCCAGCATGGGTCACGGACTAGCGGGGGGACCCTACGAGCAGTACTTC.

A note on this clone: This CDR3 is also generated by other DNA sequences in the sample. This chain links TRBV4-1 with TRBJ2-3; no firm D call. There are 12 residues in the CDR3. Germline V CDR1 and CDR2: MGHRA, YSYEKL. V lost 1 base to trimming and J lost 4 bases, with 3 bases between them. The CDR3 DNA reads TGCGCCAGCAGCCAAGGGGCAGATACGCAGTATTTT. Translated, it gives CASSQGADTQYF.

V gene TRBV19 combines with J gene TRBJ2-3; no clear D gene. Germline-derived CDR1 and CDR2 are LNHDA and SQIVND (reference sequence). The CDR3 spans 12 residues. The V end lost 4 bases, the J end lost 9 bases, and 11 bases lay between the germline ends. As DNA, the CDR3 is TGTGCCAGTAGTAACCAGCGAGTAACGCAGTATTTT. This translates into CASSNQRVTQYF.

Remarks on this clone: Other DNA sequences in the same sample also yield this CDR3. The V call is TRBV7-2, the J call TRBJ2-7; TRBD2 is a possible D gene (6 bases). The CDR3 consists of 13 residues. The germline gives CDR1 SGHTA, CDR2 FQGNSA. Deletions cut 0 bases from V and 5 bases from J, with 8 bases between. CDR3 sequence (DNA): TGTGCCAGCAGCTTAGCGGGGGGTCACGAGCAGTACTTC. Translation gives CASSLAGGHEQYF.

The V and J genes are TRBV7-9 and TRBJ2-5; 9 positions match TRBD2. CDR3 length: 17 amino acids. Per germline, CDR1 SEHNR and CDR2 FQNEAQ (reference sequence). The ends lost 4 bases at V and 5 bases at J; junction bases unmatched: 14. The CDR3: CASSSRLAVQSMETQYF. In DNA form, the CDR3 reads TGTGCCAGCAGCTCCAGACTAGCGGTCCAGAGCATGGAGACCCAGTACTTC. The variable domain in full, completed from reference TRBV7-9 and TRBJ2-5, reads DTGVSQNPRHKITKRGQNVTFRCDPISEHNRLYWYRQTLGQGPEFLTYFQNEAQLEKSRLLSDRFSAERPKGSFSTLEIQRTEQGDSAMYLCASSSRLAVQSMETQYFGPGTRLLVL.

V is TRBV7-2 and J is TRBJ2-7; TRBD1 aligns across 9 bases. The ends lost 4 bases at V and 3 bases at J; junction bases unmatched: 10. This CDR3 is 16 amino acids long. Germline CDR1 and CDR2: SGHTA and FQGNSA. CDR3 nucleotides: TGTGCCAGCAGCTCGTTGATAGGACAGGGGTTCTACGAGCAGTACTTC. Its translation is CASSSLIGQGFYEQYF.

The V call is TRBV29-1, the J call TRBJ2-3, with TRBD2 matching over 15 bases. With 8 bases clipped from V and 4 bases from J, the junction kept 10 bases outside the gene matches. Germline lookup yields CDR1 SQVTM and CDR2 ANQGSEA. The CDR3 runs 16 residues. The CDR3 DNA is TGCAGCATCACCGGGACTAGCGGGAGGAGGCCAGATACGCAGTATTTT. This encodes CSITGTSGRRPDTQYF.

V gene TRBV9 combines with J gene TRBJ2-3; TRBD2 agrees at 9 bases. CDR3 length equals 17 residues. Germline trimming cut 0 bases from V and 3 bases from J; bases unmatched to any gene: 8. CDR1 SGDLS and CDR2 YYNGEE come from the germline V gene. The CDR3 DNA reads TGTGCCAGCAGCGTAGCAAGTAGCGGGAGTCGGACAGATACGCAGTATTTT. This gives the protein CASSVASSGSRTDTQYF.

This rearrangement joins TRBV27 to TRBJ1-1, with TRBD1 identical over 7 bases. V lost 4 bases to trimming and J lost 4 bases; unmatched junction nucleotides: 9. There are 15 residues in the CDR3. Germline CDR1 and CDR2: MNHEY and SMNVEV (reference sequence). The CDR3 reads CASSSWPTGVTEAFF. The CDR3 DNA reads TGTGCCAGCAGTTCGTGGCCCACAGGGGTCACTGAAGCTTTCTTT.

The chain couples TRBV6-1 to TRBJ2-1; 7 nucleotides match TRBD2. V gave up 11 bases and J gave up 3 bases; unmatched junction bases: 7. Germline loops: CDR1 MNHNS, CDR2 SASEGT. CDR3 length: 13 residues. DNA for the CDR3: TGTGCCCTGCTGGCGGGAGTCTACAATGAGCAGTTCTTC. Translating gives CALLAGVYNEQFF.

This clone has just one count. The rearrangement joins TRBV25-1 to TRBJ2-3; 13 bases match TRBD2. CDR3 length: 15 amino acids. V was pared by 8 bases and J by 5 bases, with 7 bases of the junction left unmatched. Germline lookup yields CDR1 MGHDK and CDR2 SYGVNS. The CDR3 spells CASGGLAGVGDTQYF. The CDR3 DNA follows: TGTGCCAGCGGAGGACTAGCGGGAGTTGGAGATACGCAGTATTTT.

The chain has TRBV28 and TRBJ2-5; 10 positions match TRBD1. V was clipped by 5 bases and J by 5 bases; unmatched bases: 11. Germline CDR1 MDHEN, CDR2 SYDVKM. The CDR3 spans 16 residues. In nucleotides, the CDR3 is TGTGCCAGCAGTGTTCCGGGACAGGGGATACGGGAGACCCAGTACTTC. Its protein product is CASSVPGQGIRETQYF.

The CDR3: CASSLGLTGGYLNEQFF. The CDR3 nucleotides are TGTGCCAGCAGCTTAGGCTTGACAGGGGGGTATCTCAATGAGCAGTTCTTC. The rearrangement uses TRBV11-2 and TRBJ2-1, with 9 bases identical to TRBD1. V lost 1 base and J lost 6; bases outside the gene matches: 10. The length of the CDR3 is 17 residues. The germline gives CDR1 SGHAT, CDR2 FQNNGV.